This T cell receptor (beta chain) appears in the sequencing data of a study of T cell responses to AZD1222 COVID-19 vaccine. Broader study findings: Possibly, clonal diversity was underestimated; donors were largely white British and included more females. Across spike, vaccine-associated CD4 TCRs were found, dominant at 160-218 and 743-854. Baseline serology detected seropositivity in only six or seven AZD1222 recipients.

Pooled in the analysis were second doses at about 4 or about 12 weeks. Sequencing used immunoSEQ multiplex PCR; TCRdb keeps in-frame clones, though not all of them. The sample comprises over 120,000 clones, around 92% of which are singletons, and 3.5% to 4.5% rests with the top ten. Germline V gene lookup returns CDR1 MNHNY and CDR2 SVGAGI (reference sequence). V lost 0 bases, J lost 7 bases, and 9 bases stayed unmatched. CDR3 size: 16 residues. On this clone itself: Its antigen is unidentified.

The specimen was peripheral blood, collected 28 days after the second AZD1222 dose. V is TRBV6-6 and J is TRBJ2-5; 9 bases agree with TRBD2. This clonotype originated in an adult who received the AZD1222 COVID-19 vaccine. DNA for the CDR3: TGTGCCAGCAGTTACTCATCTAGCGGGGTCCCAGGGACCCAGTACTTC. Its protein product is CASSYSSSGVPGTQYF.